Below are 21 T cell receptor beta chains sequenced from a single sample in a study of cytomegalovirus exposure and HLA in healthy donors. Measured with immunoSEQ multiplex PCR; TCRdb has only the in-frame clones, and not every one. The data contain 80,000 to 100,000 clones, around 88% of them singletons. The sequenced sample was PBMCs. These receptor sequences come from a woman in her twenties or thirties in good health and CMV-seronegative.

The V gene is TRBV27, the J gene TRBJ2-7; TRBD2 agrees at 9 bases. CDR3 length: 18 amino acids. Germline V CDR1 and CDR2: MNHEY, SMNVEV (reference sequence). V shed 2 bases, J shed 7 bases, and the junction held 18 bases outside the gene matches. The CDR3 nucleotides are TGTGCCAGCAGTTTAACCCCGCGGCGATCGGCTAGCGGGAAGGAGCAGTACTTC. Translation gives CASSLTPRRSASGKEQYF.

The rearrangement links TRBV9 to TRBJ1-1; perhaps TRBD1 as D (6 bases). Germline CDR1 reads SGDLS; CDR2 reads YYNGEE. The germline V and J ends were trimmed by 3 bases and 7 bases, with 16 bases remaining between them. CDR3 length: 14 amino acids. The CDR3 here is CASSEQGTDIEAFF. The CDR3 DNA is TGTGCCAGCAGCGAACAGGGTACTGACATTGAAGCTTTCTTT.

The DNA for the CDR3 is TGCGCCAGCAGCCAAGGGTTCGGAGCTAACACTGAAGCTTTCTTT. It yields the protein CASSQGFGANTEAFF. V usage is TRBV4-3 and J usage is TRBJ1-1; D is unclear. Per the germline V gene, CDR1 is LGHNA and CDR2 is YSLEER. The CDR3 contains 15 residues. Trimming took off 1 base at V and 2 bases at J, with 11 bases between the two ends.

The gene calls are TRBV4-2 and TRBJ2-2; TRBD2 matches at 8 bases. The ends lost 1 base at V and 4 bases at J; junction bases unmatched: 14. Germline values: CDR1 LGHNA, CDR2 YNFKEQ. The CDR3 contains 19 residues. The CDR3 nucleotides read TGTGCCAGCAGCCAAGGGTCCTTAGGAGCGGGAGTCGGCACCGGGGAGCTGTTTTTT. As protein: CASSQGSLGAGVGTGELFF.

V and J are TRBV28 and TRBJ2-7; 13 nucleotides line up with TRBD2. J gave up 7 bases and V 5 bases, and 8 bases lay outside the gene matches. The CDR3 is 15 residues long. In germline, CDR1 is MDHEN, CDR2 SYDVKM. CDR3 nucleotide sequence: TGTGCCAGCAGTCCACGGACTAGCGGGAGAGGGGAGCAGTACTTC. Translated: CASSPRTSGRGEQYF.

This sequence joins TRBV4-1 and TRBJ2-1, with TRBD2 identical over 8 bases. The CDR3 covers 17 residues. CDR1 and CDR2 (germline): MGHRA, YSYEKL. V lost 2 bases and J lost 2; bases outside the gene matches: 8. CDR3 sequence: CASSQIVRGATYNEQFF. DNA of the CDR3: TGCGCCAGCAGCCAAATAGTGCGGGGGGCGACCTACAATGAGCAGTTCTTC.

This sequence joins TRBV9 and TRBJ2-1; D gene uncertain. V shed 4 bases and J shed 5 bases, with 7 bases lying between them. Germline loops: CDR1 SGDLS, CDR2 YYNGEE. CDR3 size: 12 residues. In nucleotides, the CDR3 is TGTGCCAGCAGCAAGGAGAACAATGAGCAGTTCTTC. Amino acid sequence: CASSKENNEQFF.

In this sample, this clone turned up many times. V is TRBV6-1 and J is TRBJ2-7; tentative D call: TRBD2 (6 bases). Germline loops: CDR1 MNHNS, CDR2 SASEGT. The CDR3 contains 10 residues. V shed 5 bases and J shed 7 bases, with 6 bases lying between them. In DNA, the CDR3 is TGTGCCAGCAGTCGGGGGGAGCAGTACTTC. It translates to CASSRGEQYF.

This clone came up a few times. The CDR3 nucleotides read TGTGCCAGCAGGCTGTGGGGGCAGAGCTCCTACAATGAGCAGTTCTTC. Protein product: CASRLWGQSSYNEQFF. This chain connects TRBV28 to TRBJ2-1, with D possibly being TRBD1 (6 bases). Trimming left V 6 bases short and J 0 bases short, with 15 bases between. Germline CDR1 MDHEN, CDR2 SYDVKM. CDR3 size: 16 residues. Together with reference TRBV28 and TRBJ2-1, the CDR3 gives the full variable domain: DVKVTQSSRYLVKRTGEKVFLECVQDMDHENMFWYRQDPGLGLRLIYFSYDVKMKEKGDIPEGYSVSREKKERFSLILESASTNQTSMYLCASRLWGQSSYNEQFFGPGTRLTVL.

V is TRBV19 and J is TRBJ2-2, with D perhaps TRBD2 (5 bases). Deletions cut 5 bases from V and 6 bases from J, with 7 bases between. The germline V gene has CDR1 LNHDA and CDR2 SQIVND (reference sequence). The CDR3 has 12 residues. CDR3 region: CASSVGAGELFF. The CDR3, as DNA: TGTGCCAGTAGTGTCGGGGCCGGGGAGCTGTTTTTT.

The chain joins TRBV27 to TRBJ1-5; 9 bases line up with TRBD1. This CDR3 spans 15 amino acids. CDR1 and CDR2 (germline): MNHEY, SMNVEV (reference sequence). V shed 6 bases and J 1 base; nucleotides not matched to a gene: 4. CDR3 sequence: CASRRTGASNQPQHF. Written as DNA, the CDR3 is TGTGCCAGCAGGAGGACAGGGGCGAGCAATCAGCCCCAGCATTTT.

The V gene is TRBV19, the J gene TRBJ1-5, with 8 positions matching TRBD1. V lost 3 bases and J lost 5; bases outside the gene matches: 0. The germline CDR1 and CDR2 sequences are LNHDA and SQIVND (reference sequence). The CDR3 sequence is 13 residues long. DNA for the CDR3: TGTGCCAGTAGTATGGACAGGGATCAGCCCCAGCATTTT. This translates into CASSMDRDQPQHF.

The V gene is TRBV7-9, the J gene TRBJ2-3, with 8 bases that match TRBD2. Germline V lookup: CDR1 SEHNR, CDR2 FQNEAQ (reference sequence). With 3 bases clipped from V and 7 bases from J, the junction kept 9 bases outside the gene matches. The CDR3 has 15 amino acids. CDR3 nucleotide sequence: TGTGCCAGCAGCTTTCGGTCGGCGGGAGGTAATACGCAGTATTTT. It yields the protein CASSFRSAGGNTQYF.

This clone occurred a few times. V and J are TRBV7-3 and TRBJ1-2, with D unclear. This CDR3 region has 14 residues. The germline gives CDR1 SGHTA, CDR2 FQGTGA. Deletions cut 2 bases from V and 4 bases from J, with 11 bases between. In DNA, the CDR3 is TGTGCCAGCAGCTTAGGAGAGACCGGCTATGGCTACACCTTC. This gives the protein CASSLGETGYGYTF.

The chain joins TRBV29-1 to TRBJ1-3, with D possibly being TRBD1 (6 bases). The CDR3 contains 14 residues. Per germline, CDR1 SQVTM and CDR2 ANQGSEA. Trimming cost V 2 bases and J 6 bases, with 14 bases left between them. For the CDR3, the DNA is TGCAGCGTTGAAACTAGGGGGTCCGCAAACACCATATATTTT. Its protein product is CSVETRGSANTIYF.

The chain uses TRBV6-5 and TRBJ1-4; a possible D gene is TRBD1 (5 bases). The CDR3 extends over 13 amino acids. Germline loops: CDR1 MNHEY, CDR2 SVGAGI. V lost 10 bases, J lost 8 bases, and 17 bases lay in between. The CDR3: CATDRGGGEKLFF. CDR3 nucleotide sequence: TGTGCCACCGATCGGGGGGGAGGAGAAAAACTGTTTTTT.

CDR3 DNA: TGTGCCAGCAGTTTATCAACCACAGGGAGCAATCAGCCCCAGCATTTT. Translation gives CASSLSTTGSNQPQHF. The chain is built from TRBV27 and TRBJ1-5, with D maybe TRBD1 (6 bases). The V end was cut by 0 bases, the J end by 1 base, with 10 bases between. This CDR3 region has 16 residues. Germline values: CDR1 MNHEY, CDR2 SMNVEV (reference sequence).

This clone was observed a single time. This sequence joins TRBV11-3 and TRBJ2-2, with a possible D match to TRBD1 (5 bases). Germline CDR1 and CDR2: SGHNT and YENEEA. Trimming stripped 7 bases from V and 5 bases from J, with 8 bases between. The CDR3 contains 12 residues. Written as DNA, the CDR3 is TGTGCCAGCAAAAAGGGGACCGGGGAGCTGTTTTTT. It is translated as CASKKGTGELFF.

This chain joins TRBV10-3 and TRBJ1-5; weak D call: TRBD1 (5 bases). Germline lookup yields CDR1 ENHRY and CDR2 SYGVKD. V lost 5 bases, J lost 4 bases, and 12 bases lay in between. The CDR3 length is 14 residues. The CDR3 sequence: CAISPGDRNQPQHF. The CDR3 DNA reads TGTGCCATCAGTCCGGGGGATCGAAATCAGCCCCAGCATTTT.

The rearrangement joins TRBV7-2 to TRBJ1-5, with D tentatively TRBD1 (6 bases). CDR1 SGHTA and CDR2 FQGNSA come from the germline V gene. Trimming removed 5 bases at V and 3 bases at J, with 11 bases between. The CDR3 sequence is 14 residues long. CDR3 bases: TGTGCCAGCAGCCTAGACAGGTCCAATCAGCCCCAGCATTTT. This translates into CASSLDRSNQPQHF.

This CDR3 is CATSERTGPGANVLTF. The CDR3 DNA follows: TGTGCCACCAGCGAAAGGACAGGTCCTGGGGCCAACGTCCTGACTTTC. The V call is TRBV15, the J call TRBJ2-6; 7 nucleotides line up with TRBD1. The CDR3 is 16 residues long. The V gene end was trimmed by 5 bases and the J gene end by 2 bases; junction bases not matched to a gene: 6. Looked up from germline, CDR1 is LNHNV and CDR2 is YYDKDF (reference sequence).